This entry describes one T cell receptor (beta chain). Its target antigen remains unknown. The record has no base qualities; no much larger clone is one base away. The data were obtained in a study of shared clonotypes between healthy human individuals (TCRdb year 2020). General notes on the study: The cohort comprised two women and three men aged 18 to 49 years. For each donor, three plates each were used for CD4 naive and CD4 memory, two plates were used for CD8 naive, and one plate was used for CD8 memory. To estimate repertoire size and how much clonotype sharing occurs between individuals, the study deeply sequenced the blood TCR repertoires of a handful of healthy adults. Each donor's leukapheresis produced roughly between roughly 0.85 and 9.5 billion PBMCs. Different laboratories and diverse techniques were used to prepare libraries and sequence TCR repertoires, to increase sequencing depth and limit assay-specific biases.

Using the deep immunoSEQ assay, multiplex PCR amplified TCR CDR3 regions from genomic DNA. Extracted genomic DNA from each cell subset was distributed evenly across all wells of several immunoSEQ 96-well plates, and each plate was treated as a replicate. Each replicate PCR for sorted subsets received approximately 220 ng genomic DNA, equal to roughly 33,000 T cell genomes. Purified libraries were quantified with a Qubit 3.0 fluorometer, sized on a Bioanalyzer 2100, and re-quantified with the KAPA Library Quantification kit. Each immunoSEQ 96-well plate was sequenced on its own single-read 150-cycle Illumina NextSeq 550 flow cell. As for the original processing: Because the immunoSEQ output held only junctional sequences and lacked quality scores, the filtering could not match the filtering applied to full-length reads. Sequences were annotated with PyIR, a Python wrapper for IgBLAST v1.9, using IMGT germline references to assign V/J genes and CDR3. Reads with weak V/J assignments (E-value above 1e-6), missing CDR3, stop codons, out-of-frame junctions, or ambiguous translated residues were removed. A V3J clonotype was defined by an identical inferred V gene, J gene, and CDR3 amino acid sequence. The percentage overlap between two repertoires was calculated by dividing the number of shared unique clonotypes by the size of the smaller repertoire. RTK rarefaction, the Chao1 estimator, and Recon v2.1 estimates of unobserved clonotypes were used to assess repertoire richness. Generation probabilities for all TCRbeta clonotypes obtained by the gDNA method from a few donors were computed using OLGA. In TCRdb, the immuneACCESS table is reduced to in-frame sequences with V and J assigned. These tables do not hold every clone; where another copy was compared, an unresolved V gene accounts for under half, and the others remain unexplained. V and J calls and clone size are given by that table; D and trimming were obtained from the DNA. The sample yields 300,000 to 400,000 clones; less than 85% were counted once. Less than 11% of the sample is in the top ten clones.

The CDR3 measures 13 amino acids from cysteine to phenylalanine. The only DNA kept is the CDR3, 39 bases in frame from the first base. The germline V gene provides CDR1 MNHNS and CDR2 SASEGT. V is trimmed back by 8 bases and J by 9 bases, and the junction contains 9 bases that no gene match accounts for. Donors were healthy HIV-negative adults with no recently reported acute infections or vaccinations. Every donor was a Caucasian adult living in Nashville, Tennessee, USA. CD4+ T cells were enriched by magnetic negative selection, after which naive cells were positively selected on CD45RA and the negative fraction was taken as the memory subset. Blood was obtained by leukapheresis, after which PBMCs were separated by Ficoll-Histopaque density gradient centrifugation and cryopreserved in liquid nitrogen vapor phase. Purity and quantity of every magnetically sorted T cell population were checked by analytical flow cytometry. Genomic DNA was isolated from each sorted fraction and quantified by UV absorbance on a Nanodrop 2000c.

Beyond this particular receptor, the publication reports: The genetic and exposure-history diversity represented was limited by the small number of donors. Compared with non-shared clonotypes, the clonotypes found in all four sorted-subset donors had higher generation probabilities. Across four donors, roughly 5% of naive CD4, roughly 3.5% of naive CD8, roughly 2.2% of memory CD4, and about 0.4% of memory CD8 clonotypes were shared. Only blood was sampled, and tissue TCR repertoires likely differ from those in blood. Larger estimated clonotype richness was generally found for naive subsets than for memory subsets. Rarefaction of sorted-subset datasets indicated incomplete sequencing despite the large sequencing depth. Based on pairwise subsampling, the degree of clonotype sharing among donors was expected to be affected by sequencing depth.

The rearranged chain carries TRBV6-1 and TRBJ2-2; 7 middle bases align to TRBD1. This clonotype was sampled from a man aged 25-40 years in good health. Sequencing was performed on memory CD4+ T cells sorted from blood. Explained via the paper, the cell subset or site label denotes: CD45RA-negative fraction. The DNA sequence reads TGTGCCAGCGGACAGGTTCCTGGGAGGGAGCTGTTTTTT. Its protein product is CASGQVPGRELFF.